This paragraph reports one T cell receptor beta chain. Its target is not known. Method: immunoSEQ multiplex PCR; TCRdb's copy keeps in-frame clones and lacks some. Here the sample spans approximately 150,000 clones, roughly 88% being singletons. Researchers grouped second doses given at about 4 or about 12 weeks into one pool. This sample is part of a study of T cell responses to AZD1222 COVID-19 vaccine. Study findings and constraints: The repertoires were collected only after the peak T cell response.

The CDR3 spans 15 residues. Germline CDR1 is SGDLS and CDR2 is YYNGEE. The V end lost 0 bases, the J end lost 0 bases, and 9 bases lay between the germline ends. The sample consisted of peripheral blood, taken 28 days after the second AZD1222 dose. This TCR was recovered from an adult who received the AZD1222 COVID-19 vaccine. This rearrangement joins TRBV9 to TRBJ2-5, with D uncertain. The CDR3 here is CASSVVGAYQETQYF. CDR3 DNA: TGTGCCAGCAGCGTAGTCGGAGCTTACCAAGAGACCCAGTACTTC.